Following are 9 T cell receptor beta chains from one sample sequenced in a study of blood T cell repertoires in COVID-19. Sequencing was performed with immunoSEQ multiplex PCR; in TCRdb, only in-frame clones are kept and a portion is missing. The sample shows some 340,000 clones, more than 75% of them seen only once. Specimen: PBMCs or T cells enriched from blood (not recorded which). Receptor source: a woman aged 30 to 39 who had recovered from COVID-19.

The chain carries TRBV1 and TRBJ1-6; the D call TRBD1 from the table was never checked on the DNA. TRBV1 is flagged as a pseudogene. The length of the CDR3 is 16 residues. The CDR3 DNA sequence: TGCACCAGCAGCCAGGAGACAGGCCTGTGGAATTCACCCCTCCACTTT. Protein sequence: CTSSQETGLWNSPLHF.

The chain couples TRBV3-1 (or the pseudogene TRBV3-2) to TRBJ1-4; possible D gene TRBD1, 5 bases. V lost 1 base, J lost 7 bases, and 13 bases lay in between. The length of the CDR3 is 15 residues. Germline CDR1 is LGHDT and CDR2 is YNNKEL (reference sequence). This CDR3 reads CASSQAGPGGEKLFF. The DNA of the CDR3 is TGTGCCAGCAGCCAAGCCGGCCCCGGGGGTGAAAAACTGTTTTTT.

The genes are TRBV5-5 and TRBJ2-2, with 14 bases that match TRBD2. The CDR3 contains 18 residues. The ends lost 3 bases at V and 0 bases at J; junction bases unmatched: 4. Per germline, CDR1 SGHKS and CDR2 YYEKEE (reference sequence). CDR3 residues: CASSSPGLAGANTGELFF. For the CDR3, the DNA is TGTGCCAGCAGCTCCCCGGGACTAGCGGGGGCGAACACCGGGGAGCTGTTTTTT.

Only a few counts were recorded for this clone. The CDR3 sequence is CASSLEPIFGQGAAFGYTF. CDR3 DNA sequence: TGTGCCAGCAGCTTAGAGCCGATTTTTGGACAGGGGGCAGCTTTTGGCTACACCTTC. The chain links TRBV11-3 to TRBJ1-2, with TRBD1 matching over 11 bases. Germline V gene sequence: CDR1 SGHNT, CDR2 YENEEA. The CDR3 sequence is 19 residues long. V was pared by 0 bases and J by 7 bases, with 16 bases of the junction left unmatched.

As for this clone: This specimen includes other DNA sequences encoding the same CDR3. The chain recombines TRBV3-1 (or the pseudogene TRBV3-2) with TRBJ2-5; 15 bases fit TRBD2. The CDR3 sequence is 16 residues long. Trimming took 4 bases from V and 5 from J; bases not matched to a gene: 5. In germline, CDR1 is LGHDT, CDR2 YNNKEL (reference sequence). Written as DNA, the CDR3 is TGTGCCAGCAGCCTGGGACTAGCGGGGGGCGGGGAGACCCAGTACTTC. This codes for CASSLGLAGGGETQYF.

The V and J genes are TRBV6-2 or TRBV6-3 and TRBJ2-7; 11 bases fit TRBD1. Losses at the gene ends were 1 base for V and 7 bases for J; bases not matched to a gene: 6. The CDR3 consists of 15 residues. The germline V gene encodes CDR1 MNHEY and CDR2 SVGEGT. This CDR3 reads CASSYLDRGLGEQYF. The CDR3 bases are TGTGCCAGCAGTTACTTGGACAGGGGGCTCGGGGAGCAGTACTTC.

The chain employs TRBV19 and TRBJ2-7, with a tentative D call TRBD1 (5 bases). Between the trimmed V and J ends, which lost 0 bases and 2 bases, there was a span of 8 bases. Germline loops: CDR1 LNHDA, CDR2 SQIVND (reference sequence). The CDR3 spans 14 residues. CDR3 nucleotides: TGTGCCAGTAGTATAGAGGTAGGGGCCTACGAGCAGTACTTC. This translates into CASSIEVGAYEQYF.

The CDR3 DNA reads as TGCACCAGCAGCCAAGATCACGGGGACACTGAAGCTTTCTTT. It yields the protein CTSSQDHGDTEAFF. The chain is built from TRBV1 and TRBJ1-1. TRBV1 corresponds to a pseudogene. CDR3 length: 14 residues.

Here the CDR3 DNA reads TGTGCCTGGAGCCTGACAGGGACACTCTATGGCTACACCTTC. Encoded protein: CAWSLTGTLYGYTF. The chain carries TRBV30 and TRBJ1-2; 7 bases are a match to TRBD1. The CDR3 consists of 14 residues. The V gene's germline CDR1 is GTSNPN and CDR2 SVGIG (reference sequence). The V segment lost 3 bases and the J segment 4 bases; nucleotides outside the gene matches: 8.